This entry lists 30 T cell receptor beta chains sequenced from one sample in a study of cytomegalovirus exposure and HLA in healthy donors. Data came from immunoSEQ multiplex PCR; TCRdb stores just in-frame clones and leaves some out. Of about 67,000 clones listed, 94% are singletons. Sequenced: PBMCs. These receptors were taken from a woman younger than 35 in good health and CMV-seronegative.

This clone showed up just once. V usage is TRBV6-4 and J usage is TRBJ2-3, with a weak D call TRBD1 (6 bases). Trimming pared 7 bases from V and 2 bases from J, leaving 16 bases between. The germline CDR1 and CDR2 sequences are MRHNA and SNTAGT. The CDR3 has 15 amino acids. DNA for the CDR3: TGTGCCAGCAAAAAGGACAGCGCCCACACAGATACGCAGTATTTT. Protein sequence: CASKKDSAHTDTQYF.

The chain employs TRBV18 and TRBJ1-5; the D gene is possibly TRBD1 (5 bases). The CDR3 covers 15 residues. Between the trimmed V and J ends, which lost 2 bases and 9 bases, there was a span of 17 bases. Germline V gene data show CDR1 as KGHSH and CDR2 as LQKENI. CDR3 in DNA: TGTGCCAGCTCACCAGCCCTGGGGGGTTCGACGCCCCAGCATTTT. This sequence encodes CASSPALGGSTPQHF.

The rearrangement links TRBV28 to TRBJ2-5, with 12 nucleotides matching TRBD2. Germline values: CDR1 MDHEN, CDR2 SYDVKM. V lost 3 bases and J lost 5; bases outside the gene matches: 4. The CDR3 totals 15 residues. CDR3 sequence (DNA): TGTGCCAGCAGTTTGCCTAGCGGGGGGGGTGAGACCCAGTACTTC. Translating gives CASSLPSGGGETQYF.

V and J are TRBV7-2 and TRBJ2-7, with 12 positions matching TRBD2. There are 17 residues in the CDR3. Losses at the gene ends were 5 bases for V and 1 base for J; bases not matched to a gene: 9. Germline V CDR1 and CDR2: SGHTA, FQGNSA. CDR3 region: CASSQTASGGGSYEQYF. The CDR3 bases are TGTGCCAGCAGCCAGACGGCTAGCGGGGGGGGTTCCTACGAGCAGTACTTC.

For the CDR3, the DNA is TGTGCCAGCAGTTACGATCCAGGGGGCGCGAATTCACCCCTCCACTTT. It specifies CASSYDPGGANSPLHF. This sequence joins TRBV6-6 and TRBJ1-6, with 8 bases aligning to TRBD1. The CDR3 has 16 residues. Trimming at V came to 2 bases and at J to 7 bases, leaving 7 bases not matched to a gene. The germline V gene has CDR1 MNHNY and CDR2 SVGAGI (reference sequence).

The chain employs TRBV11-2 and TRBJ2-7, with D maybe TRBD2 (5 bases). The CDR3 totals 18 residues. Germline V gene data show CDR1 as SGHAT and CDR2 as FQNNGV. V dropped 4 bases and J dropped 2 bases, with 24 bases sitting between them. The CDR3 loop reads CASSYPISGKISTYEQYF. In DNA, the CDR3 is TGTGCCAGCAGCTACCCCATCTCGGGGAAAATATCGACCTACGAGCAGTACTTC. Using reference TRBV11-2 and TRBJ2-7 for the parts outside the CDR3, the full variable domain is EAGVAQSPRYKIIEKRQSVAFWCNPISGHATLYWYQQILGQGPKLLIQFQNNGVVDDSQLPKDRFSAERLKGVDSTLKIQPAKLEDSAVYLCASSYPISGKISTYEQYFGPGTRLTVT.

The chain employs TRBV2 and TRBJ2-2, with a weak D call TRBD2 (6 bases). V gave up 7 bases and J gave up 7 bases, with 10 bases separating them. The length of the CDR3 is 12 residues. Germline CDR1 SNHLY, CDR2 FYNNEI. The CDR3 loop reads CASNGEVGELFF. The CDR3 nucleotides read TGTGCCAGCAACGGGGAGGTCGGGGAGCTGTTTTTT.

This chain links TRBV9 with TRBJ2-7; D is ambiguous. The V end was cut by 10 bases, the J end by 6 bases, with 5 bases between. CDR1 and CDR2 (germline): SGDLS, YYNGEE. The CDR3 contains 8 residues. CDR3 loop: CAHSEQYF. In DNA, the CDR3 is TGTGCCCACTCCGAGCAGTACTTC. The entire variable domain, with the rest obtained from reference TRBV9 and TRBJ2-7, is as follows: DSGVTQTPKHLITATGQRVTLRCSPRSGDLSVYWYQQSLDQGLQFLIQYYNGEERAKGNILERFSAQQFPDLHSELNLSSLELGDSALYFCAHSEQYFGPGTRLTVT.

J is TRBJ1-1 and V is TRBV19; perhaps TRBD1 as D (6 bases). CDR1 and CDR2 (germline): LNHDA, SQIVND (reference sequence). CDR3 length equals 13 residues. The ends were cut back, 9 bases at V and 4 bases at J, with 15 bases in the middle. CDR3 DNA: TGTGCCAGCCAGCGACAGGTCTCCACTGAAGCTTTCTTT. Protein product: CASQRQVSTEAFF.

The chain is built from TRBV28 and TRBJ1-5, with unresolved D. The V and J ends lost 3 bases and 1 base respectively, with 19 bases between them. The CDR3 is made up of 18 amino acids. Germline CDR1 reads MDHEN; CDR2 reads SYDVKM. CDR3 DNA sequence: TGTGCCAGCAGTTTCAACCCCCAACATCGTCAGAGCAATCAGCCCCAGCATTTT. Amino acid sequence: CASSFNPQHRQSNQPQHF.

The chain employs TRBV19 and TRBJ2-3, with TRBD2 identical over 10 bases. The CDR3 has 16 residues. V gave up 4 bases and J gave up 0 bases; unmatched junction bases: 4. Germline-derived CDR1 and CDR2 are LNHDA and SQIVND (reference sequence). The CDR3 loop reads CASSTWTSGSTDTQYF. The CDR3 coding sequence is TGTGCCAGTAGTACGTGGACTAGCGGAAGCACAGATACGCAGTATTTT. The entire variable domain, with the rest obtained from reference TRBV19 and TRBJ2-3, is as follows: DGGITQSPKYLFRKEGQNVTLSCEQNLNHDAMYWYRQDPGQGLRLIYYSQIVNDFQKGDIAEGYSVSREKKESFPLTVTSAQKNPTAFYLCASSTWTSGSTDTQYFGPGTRLTVL.

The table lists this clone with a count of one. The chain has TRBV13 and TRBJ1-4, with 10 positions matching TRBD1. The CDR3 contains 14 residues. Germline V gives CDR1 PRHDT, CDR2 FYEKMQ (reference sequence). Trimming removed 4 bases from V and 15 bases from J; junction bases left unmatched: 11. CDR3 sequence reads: CASSSGTGAPAVFF. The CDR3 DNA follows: TGTGCCAGCAGCTCCGGGACAGGGGCCCCCGCAGTGTTTTTT.

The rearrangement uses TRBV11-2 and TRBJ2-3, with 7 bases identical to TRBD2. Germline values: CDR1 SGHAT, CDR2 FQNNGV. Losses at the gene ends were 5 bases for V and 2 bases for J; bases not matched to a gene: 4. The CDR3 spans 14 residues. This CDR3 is CASSPRGTTDTQYF. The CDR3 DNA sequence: TGTGCCAGCAGCCCGCGGGGGACCACAGATACGCAGTATTTT.

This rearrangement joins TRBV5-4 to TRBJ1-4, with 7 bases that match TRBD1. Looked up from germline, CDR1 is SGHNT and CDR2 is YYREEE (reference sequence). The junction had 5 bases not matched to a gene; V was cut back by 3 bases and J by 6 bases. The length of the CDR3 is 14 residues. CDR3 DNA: TGTGCCAGCAGCTCCAGACAGGGTGATGAAAAACTGTTTTTT. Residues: CASSSRQGDEKLFF.

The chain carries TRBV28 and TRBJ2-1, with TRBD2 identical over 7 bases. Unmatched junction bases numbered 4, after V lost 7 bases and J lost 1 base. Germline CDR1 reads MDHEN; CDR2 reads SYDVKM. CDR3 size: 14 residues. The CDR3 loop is CASTPGGSYNEQFF. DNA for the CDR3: TGTGCCAGCACCCCCGGGGGGTCCTACAATGAGCAGTTCTTC.

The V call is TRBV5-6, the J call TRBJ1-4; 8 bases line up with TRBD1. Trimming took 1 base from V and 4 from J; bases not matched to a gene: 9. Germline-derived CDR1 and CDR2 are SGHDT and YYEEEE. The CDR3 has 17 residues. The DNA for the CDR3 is TGTGCCAGCAGCTTGTATGGCAGGGGGCGGATTAATGAAAAACTGTTTTTT. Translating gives CASSLYGRGRINEKLFF.

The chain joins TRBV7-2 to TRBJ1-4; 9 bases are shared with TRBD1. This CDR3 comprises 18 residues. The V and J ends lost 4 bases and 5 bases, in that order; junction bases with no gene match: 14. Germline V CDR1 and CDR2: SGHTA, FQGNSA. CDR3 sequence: CASSSFRDRETPNEKLFF. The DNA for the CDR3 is TGTGCCAGCAGCTCTTTCCGGGACAGGGAGACCCCGAATGAAAAACTGTTTTTT. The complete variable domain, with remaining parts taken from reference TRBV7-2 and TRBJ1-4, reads GAGVSQSPSNKVTEKGKDVELRCDPISGHTALYWYRQSLGQGLEFLIYFQGNSAPDKSGLPSDRFSAERTGGSVSTLTIQRTQQEDSAVYLCASSSFRDRETPNEKLFFGSGTQLSVL.

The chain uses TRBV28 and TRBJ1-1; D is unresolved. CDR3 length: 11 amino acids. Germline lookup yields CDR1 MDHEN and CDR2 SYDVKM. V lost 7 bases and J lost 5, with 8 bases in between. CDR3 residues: CASILVTEAFF. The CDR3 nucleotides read TGTGCCAGCATCTTAGTTACTGAAGCTTTCTTT.

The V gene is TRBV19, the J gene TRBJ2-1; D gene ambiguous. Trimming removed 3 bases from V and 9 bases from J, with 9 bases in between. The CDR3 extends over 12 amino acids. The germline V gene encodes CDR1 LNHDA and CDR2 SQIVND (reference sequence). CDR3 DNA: TGTGCCAGTAGTATGCTCCTGAGTGAGCAGTTCTTC. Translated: CASSMLLSEQFF.

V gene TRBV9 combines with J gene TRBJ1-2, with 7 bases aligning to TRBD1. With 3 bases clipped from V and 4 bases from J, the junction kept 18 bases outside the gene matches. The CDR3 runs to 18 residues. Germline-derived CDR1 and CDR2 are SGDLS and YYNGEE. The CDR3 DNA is TGTGCCAGCAGCGATCAAACAATAGACAGGGTTCATGGCTATGGCTACACCTTC. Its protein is CASSDQTIDRVHGYGYTF.

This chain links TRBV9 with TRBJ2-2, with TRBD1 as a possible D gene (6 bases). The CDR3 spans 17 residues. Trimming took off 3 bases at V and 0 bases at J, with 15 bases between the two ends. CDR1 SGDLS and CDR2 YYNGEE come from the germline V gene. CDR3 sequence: CASSAPRQVANTGELFF. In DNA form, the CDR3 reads TGTGCCAGCAGCGCACCACGACAGGTCGCGAACACCGGGGAGCTGTTTTTT.

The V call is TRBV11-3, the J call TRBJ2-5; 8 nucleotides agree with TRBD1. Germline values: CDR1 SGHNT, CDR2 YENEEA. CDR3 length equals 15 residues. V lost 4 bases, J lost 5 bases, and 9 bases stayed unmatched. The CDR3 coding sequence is TGTGCCAGCAGCTCCGACAGGGGACGCGAGGAGACCCAGTACTTC. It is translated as CASSSDRGREETQYF.

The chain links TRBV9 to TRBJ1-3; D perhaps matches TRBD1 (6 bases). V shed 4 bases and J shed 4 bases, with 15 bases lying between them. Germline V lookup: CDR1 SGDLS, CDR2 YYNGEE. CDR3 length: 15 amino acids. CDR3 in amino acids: CASSPLGGAGNTIYF. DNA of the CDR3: TGTGCCAGCAGCCCCTTAGGGGGGGCAGGAAACACCATATATTTT.

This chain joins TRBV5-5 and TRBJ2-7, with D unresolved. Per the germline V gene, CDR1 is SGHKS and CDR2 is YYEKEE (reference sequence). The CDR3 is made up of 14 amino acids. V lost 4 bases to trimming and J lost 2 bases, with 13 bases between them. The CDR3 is CASSVETRTYEQYF. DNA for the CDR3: TGTGCCAGCAGCGTCGAGACAAGAACCTACGAGCAGTACTTC. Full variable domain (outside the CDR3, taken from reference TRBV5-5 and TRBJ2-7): DAGVTQSPTHLIKTRGQQVTLRCSPISGHKSVSWYQQVLGQGPQFIFQYYEKEERGRGNFPDRFSARQFPNYSSELNVNALLLGDSALYLCASSVETRTYEQYFGPGTRLTVT.

The CDR3 region has the DNA TGCGCCACCGGGGAGGGAACAGGTGGCCCCTACGAGCAGTACTTC. Amino acids: CATGEGTGGPYEQYF. The J gene is TRBJ2-7, the V gene TRBV5-1; 7 positions match TRBD2. Trimming removed 9 bases from V and 2 bases from J; junction bases left unmatched: 14. Germline V gene lookup returns CDR1 SGHRS and CDR2 YFSETQ. The CDR3 loop spans 15 amino acids. Complete variable domain (other parts from reference TRBV5-1 and TRBJ2-7): KAGVTQTPRYLIKTRGQQVTLSCSPISGHRSVSWYQQTPGQGLQFLFEYFSETQRNKGNFPGRFSGRQFSNSRSEMNVSTLELGDSALYLCATGEGTGGPYEQYFGPGTRLTVT.

The CDR3: CASSASLGALGGYTF. Written as DNA, the CDR3 is TGTGCCAGCAGTGCCTCATTGGGGGCCCTGGGGGGCTACACCTTC. The rearrangement uses TRBV6-4 and TRBJ1-2, with D possibly TRBD1 on 6 matching bases. CDR1 and CDR2 (germline): MRHNA, SNTAGT. The length of the CDR3 is 15 residues. The V end was cut by 4 bases, the J end by 8 bases, with 20 bases between.

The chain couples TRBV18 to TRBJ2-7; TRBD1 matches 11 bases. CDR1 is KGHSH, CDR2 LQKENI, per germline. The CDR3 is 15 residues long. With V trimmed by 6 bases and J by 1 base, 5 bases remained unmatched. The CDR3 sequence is CASSPGTGGSYEQYF. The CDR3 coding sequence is TGTGCCAGCTCGCCTGGGACAGGGGGGTCCTACGAGCAGTACTTC. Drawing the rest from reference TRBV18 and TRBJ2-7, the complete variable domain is NAGVMQNPRHLVRRRGQEARLRCSPMKGHSHVYWYRQLPEEGLKFMVYLQKENIIDESGMPKERFSAEFPKEGPSILRIQQVVRGDSAAYFCASSPGTGGSYEQYFGPGTRLTVT.

CDR3 region: CAIRDSGGRGETQYF. CDR3 in DNA: TGTGCCATCAGGGATAGCGGGGGGCGAGGAGAGACCCAGTACTTC. The genes are TRBV10-3 and TRBJ2-5; 10 bases match TRBD2. Germline V gene sequence: CDR1 ENHRY, CDR2 SYGVKD. The V and J ends lost 6 bases and 4 bases, in that order; junction bases with no gene match: 8. This CDR3 is 15 amino acids long.

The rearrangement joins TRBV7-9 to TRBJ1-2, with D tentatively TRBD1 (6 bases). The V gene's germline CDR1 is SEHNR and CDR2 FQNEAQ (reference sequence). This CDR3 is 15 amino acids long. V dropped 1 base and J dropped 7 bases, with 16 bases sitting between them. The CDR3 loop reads CASSLGGQFAPGYTF. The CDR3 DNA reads TGTGCCAGCAGCTTAGGTGGACAGTTCGCACCTGGCTACACCTTC.

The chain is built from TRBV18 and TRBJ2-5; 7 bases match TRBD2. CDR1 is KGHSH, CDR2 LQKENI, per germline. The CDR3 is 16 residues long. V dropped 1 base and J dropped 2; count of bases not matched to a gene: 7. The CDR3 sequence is CASSPQLARPQETQYF. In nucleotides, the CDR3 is TGTGCCAGCTCACCACAACTAGCGCGACCGCAAGAGACCCAGTACTTC.